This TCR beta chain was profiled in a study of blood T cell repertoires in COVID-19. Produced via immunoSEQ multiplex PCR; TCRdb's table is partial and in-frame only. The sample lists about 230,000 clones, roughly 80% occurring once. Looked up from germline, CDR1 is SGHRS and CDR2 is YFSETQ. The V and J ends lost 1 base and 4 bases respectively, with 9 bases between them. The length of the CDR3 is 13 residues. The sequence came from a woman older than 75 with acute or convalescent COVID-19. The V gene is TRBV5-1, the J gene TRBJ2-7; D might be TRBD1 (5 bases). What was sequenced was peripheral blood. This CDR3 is CASSLQGFYEQYF. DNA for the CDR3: TGCGCCAGCAGCTTGCAGGGTTTTTACGAGCAGTACTTC.